This T cell receptor (beta chain) emerged from a study of cytomegalovirus exposure and HLA in healthy donors. As for the study in general: A prior analysis found 90 million to 120 million unique TCR beta sequences from about 179 million T cells. Points from the study as a whole: Most TCR sequences were uncommon, yet certain public TCRs appeared in many donors. A missense variant in DCLRE1C was later tied to TCR beta V- and J-gene trimming.

In regard to this clone: The antigen remains undetermined.

Primers for the PCR totalled 60 Vbeta and 13 Jbeta. Data came from immunoSEQ multiplex PCR; TCRdb stores just in-frame clones and leaves some out. The sample includes roughly 190,000 clones, roughly 74% of them seen just once. The receptor was derived from a woman in her 30s in good health and CMV-seropositive. Sequencing was done on a sample of PBMCs.

The CDR3 reads CASSIYRGYNSPLHF. DNA for the CDR3: TGTGCCAGCAGTATATACCGGGGCTATAATTCACCCCTCCACTTT. The J gene is TRBJ1-6, the V gene TRBV6-5; D ambiguous. Trimming cost V 5 bases and J 3 bases, with 11 bases left between them. Germline-derived CDR1 and CDR2 are MNHEY and SVGAGI. The CDR3 runs to 15 residues.